This entry is about one TCR beta chain. No antigen is known for it. From germline, CDR1 is MGHRA and CDR2 YSYEKL. Trimming took 7 bases from V and 2 from J; bases not matched to a gene: 16. This CDR3 contains 19 residues. These data belong to a study of shared clonotypes between healthy human individuals. The study's findings and limits: Tissues were not sampled, only blood, and their repertoires likely differ. Across a handful of donors, naive CD4 shared roughly 5.1%, naive CD8 over 3%, memory CD4 roughly 2.3%, memory CD8 0.35% to 0.5%.

Genomic DNA of each subset was evenly split across several immunoSEQ plates. Using immunoSEQ multiplex PCR, the repertoire was profiled, and TCRdb retains in-frame clones only, with some absent. Of about a million clones listed, over 75% are singletons. The clonotype originates from a man between 18 and 29 years old in good health. Sequencing was carried out using memory CD4+ T cells sorted from blood. As to subset: CD45RA-negative fraction. The chain links TRBV4-1 to TRBJ2-6; the match to TRBD2 covers 8 bases. The CDR3 spells CASTGGPSGGRAGANVLTF. The CDR3 DNA is TGCGCCAGCACTGGAGGGCCAAGCGGGGGTAGGGCTGGGGCCAACGTCCTGACTTTC.